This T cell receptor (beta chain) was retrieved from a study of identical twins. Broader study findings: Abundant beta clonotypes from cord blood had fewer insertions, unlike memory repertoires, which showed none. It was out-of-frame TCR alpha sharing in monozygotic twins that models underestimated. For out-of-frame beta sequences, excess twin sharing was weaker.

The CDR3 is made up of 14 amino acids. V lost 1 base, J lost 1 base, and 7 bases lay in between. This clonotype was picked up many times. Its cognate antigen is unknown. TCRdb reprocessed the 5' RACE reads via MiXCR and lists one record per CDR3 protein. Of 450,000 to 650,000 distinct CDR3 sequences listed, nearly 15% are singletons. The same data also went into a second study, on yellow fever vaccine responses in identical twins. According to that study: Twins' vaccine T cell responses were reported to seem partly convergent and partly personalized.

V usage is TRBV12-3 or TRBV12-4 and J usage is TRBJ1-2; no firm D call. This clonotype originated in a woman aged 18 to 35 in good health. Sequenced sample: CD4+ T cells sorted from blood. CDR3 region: CASSLGTGNYGYTF. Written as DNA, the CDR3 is TGTGCCAGCAGTTTAGGGACCGGTAACTATGGCTACACCTTC.